This T cell receptor (beta chain) emerged from a study of CD8 T cells in Susac syndrome. Trimming pared 3 bases from V and 3 bases from J, leaving 15 bases between. The CDR3 length is 16 residues. CDR1 KGHSH and CDR2 LQKENI come from the germline V gene. Sequencing of TCR beta, carried out with a high-throughput approach, was applied to CD8+ and CD4+ T cells from the blood. With random hexamers, 0.5 to 1 ug RNA was reverse transcribed. TCRdb re-analysed the immunoSEQ multiplex PCR reads in MiXCR, keeping a single row per CDR3 protein. The sample has 150,000 to 200,000 distinct CDR3 sequences, 93% seen once.

The clonotype was recovered from a human donor with multiple sclerosis. This chain joins TRBV18 and TRBJ1-5; D might be TRBD1 (6 bases). Sequenced: CD4+ T cells from PBMCs. The CDR3 DNA follows: TGTGCCAGCTCACCCGGGACACCCGGAGTCAATCAGCCCCAGCATTTT. It encodes CASSPGTPGVNQPQHF.